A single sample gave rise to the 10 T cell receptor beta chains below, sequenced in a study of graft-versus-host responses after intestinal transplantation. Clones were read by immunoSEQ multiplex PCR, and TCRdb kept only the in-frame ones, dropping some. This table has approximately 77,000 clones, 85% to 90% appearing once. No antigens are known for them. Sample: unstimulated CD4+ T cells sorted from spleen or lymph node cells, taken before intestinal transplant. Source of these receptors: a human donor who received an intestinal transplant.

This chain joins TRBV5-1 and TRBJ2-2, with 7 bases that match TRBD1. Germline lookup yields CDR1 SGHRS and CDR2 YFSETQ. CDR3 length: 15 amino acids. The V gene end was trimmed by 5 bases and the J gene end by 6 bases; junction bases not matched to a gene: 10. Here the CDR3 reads CASRPQTGFAGELFF. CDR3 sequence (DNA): TGCGCCAGCAGACCCCAGACAGGGTTCGCCGGGGAGCTGTTTTTT.

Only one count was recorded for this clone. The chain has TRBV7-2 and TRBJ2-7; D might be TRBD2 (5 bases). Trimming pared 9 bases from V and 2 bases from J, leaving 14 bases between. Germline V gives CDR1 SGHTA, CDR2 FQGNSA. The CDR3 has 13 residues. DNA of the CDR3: TGTGCCAGTACGGGATTCGAAACCTACGAGCAGTACTTC. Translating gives CASTGFETYEQYF.

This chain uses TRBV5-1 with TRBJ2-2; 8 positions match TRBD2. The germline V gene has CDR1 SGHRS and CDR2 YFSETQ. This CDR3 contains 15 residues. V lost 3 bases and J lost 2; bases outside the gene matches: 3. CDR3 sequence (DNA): TGCGCCAGCAGCTGGGGACTAGGAAACACCGGGGAGCTGTTTTTT. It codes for CASSWGLGNTGELFF. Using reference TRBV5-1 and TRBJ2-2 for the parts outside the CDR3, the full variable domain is KAGVTQTPRYLIKTRGQQVTLSCSPISGHRSVSWYQQTPGQGLQFLFEYFSETQRNKGNFPGRFSGRQFSNSRSEMNVSTLELGDSALYLCASSWGLGNTGELFFGEGSRLTVL.

The CDR3 is CASSSRTSGGVTDTQYF. The CDR3 nucleotides are TGTGCCAGCAGCTCGCGGACTAGCGGGGGGGTCACAGATACGCAGTATTTT. The chain uses TRBV7-4 and TRBJ2-3; TRBD2 matches at 15 bases. The CDR3 extends over 17 amino acids. Germline CDR1 is SGHVT and CDR2 is SQSDAQ. J lost 2 bases, V lost 4 bases, and 4 bases had no gene match. The whole variable domain, remainder taken from reference TRBV7-4 and TRBJ2-3, is GAGVSQSPRYKVAKRGRDVALRCDSISGHVTLYWYRQTLGQGSEVLTYSQSDAQRDKSGRPSGRFSAERPERSVSTLKIQRTEQGDSAVYLCASSSRTSGGVTDTQYFGPGTRLTVL.

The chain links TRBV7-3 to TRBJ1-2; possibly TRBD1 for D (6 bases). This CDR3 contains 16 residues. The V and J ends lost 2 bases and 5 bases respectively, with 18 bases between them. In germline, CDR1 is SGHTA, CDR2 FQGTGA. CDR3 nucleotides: TGTGCCAGCAGCTTACTATTTCAGGGGCTGGGGTATGGCTACACCTTC. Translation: CASSLLFQGLGYGYTF.

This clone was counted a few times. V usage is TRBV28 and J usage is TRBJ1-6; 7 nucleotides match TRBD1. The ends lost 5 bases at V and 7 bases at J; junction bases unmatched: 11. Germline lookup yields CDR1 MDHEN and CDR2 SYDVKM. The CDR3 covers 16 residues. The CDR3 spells CASSPEDRAQNSPLHF. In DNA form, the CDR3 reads TGTGCCAGCAGTCCGGAAGACAGGGCCCAGAATTCACCCCTCCACTTT.

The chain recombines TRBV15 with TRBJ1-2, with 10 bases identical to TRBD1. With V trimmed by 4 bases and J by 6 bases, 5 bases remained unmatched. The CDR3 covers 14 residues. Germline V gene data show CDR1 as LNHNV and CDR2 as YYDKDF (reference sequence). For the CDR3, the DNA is TGTGCCACCAGCACTTTCGGACAGGGGGATGGCTACACCTTC. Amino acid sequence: CATSTFGQGDGYTF.

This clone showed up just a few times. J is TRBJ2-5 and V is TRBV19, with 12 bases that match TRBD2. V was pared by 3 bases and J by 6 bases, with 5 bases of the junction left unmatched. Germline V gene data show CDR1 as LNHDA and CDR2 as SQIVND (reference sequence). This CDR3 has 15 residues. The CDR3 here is CASSMASGGEKTQYF. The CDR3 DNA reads TGTGCCAGTAGTATGGCTAGCGGGGGGGAGAAGACCCAGTACTTC.

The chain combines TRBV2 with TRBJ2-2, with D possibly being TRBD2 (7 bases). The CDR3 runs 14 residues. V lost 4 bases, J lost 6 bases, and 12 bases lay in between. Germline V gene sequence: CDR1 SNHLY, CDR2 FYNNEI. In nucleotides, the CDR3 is TGTGCCAGCAGTGTCGGGGGGCGCTCCGGGGAGCTGTTTTTT. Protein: CASSVGGRSGELFF.

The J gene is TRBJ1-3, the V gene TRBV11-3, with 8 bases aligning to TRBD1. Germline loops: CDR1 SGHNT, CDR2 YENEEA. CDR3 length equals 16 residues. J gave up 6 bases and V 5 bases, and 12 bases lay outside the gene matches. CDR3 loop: CASSRIQGEVENTIYF. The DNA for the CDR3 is TGTGCCAGCAGCAGAATACAGGGGGAGGTAGAAAACACCATATATTTT.